The entry below gives a single TCR beta chain sequence along with its context. These data originate in a study of T cell responses to AZD1222 COVID-19 vaccine. Data came from immunoSEQ multiplex PCR; TCRdb stores just in-frame clones and leaves some out. Among tens of thousands of clones, 80% to 90% were seen once, and the ten largest hold roughly 6.3%. Germline values: CDR1 SNHLY, CDR2 FYNNEI. V lost 6 bases and J lost 3; bases outside the gene matches: 7. This CDR3 has 14 amino acids. The clonotype originates from an adult in good health. The J gene is TRBJ2-7, the V gene TRBV2; 8 nucleotides line up with TRBD1. The sample was peripheral blood, taken on day 0 of AZD1222 vaccination. CDR3 amino acids: CASRGTGYYYEQYF. CDR3 DNA: TGTGCCAGCAGGGGGACAGGCTATTACTACGAGCAGTACTTC.